The 8 T cell receptor beta chains below come from one sample, sequenced in a study of blood T cell repertoires in COVID-19. TCRdb's table, derived via immunoSEQ multiplex PCR, lists solely in-frame clones and lacks some. The sample shows about 150,000 clones, around 87% of them seen only once. The sample consisted of peripheral blood. These TCRs come from a woman in her forties with acute or convalescent COVID-19.

This sequence joins TRBV5-1 and TRBJ2-3; 9 bases match TRBD2. In germline, CDR1 is SGHRS, CDR2 YFSETQ. J gave up 0 bases and V 3 bases, and 5 bases lay outside the gene matches. The CDR3 sequence is 16 residues long. The CDR3 reads CASSSERGVSTDTQYF. CDR3 sequence (DNA): TGCGCCAGCAGCTCAGAGCGGGGGGTTAGCACAGATACGCAGTATTTT.

This clone was detected a few times. The gene calls are TRBV3-1 (or the pseudogene TRBV3-2) and TRBJ1-1; no reliable D call. Germline-derived CDR1 and CDR2 are LGHDT and YNNKEL (reference sequence). The germline V and J ends were trimmed by 2 bases and 5 bases, with 3 bases remaining between them. The CDR3 is 11 amino acids. Written as DNA, the CDR3 is TGTGCCAGCAGCCAACGTACTGAAGCTTTCTTT. It specifies CASSQRTEAFF.

This clone was counted a single time. This chain uses TRBV7-3 with TRBJ2-5; D is possibly TRBD1 (6 bases). This CDR3 comprises 14 residues. Germline CDR1 reads SGHTA; CDR2 reads FQGTGA. Trimming stripped 2 bases from V and 3 bases from J, with 10 bases between. CDR3: CASSLFGDKETQYF. The CDR3 DNA reads as TGTGCCAGCAGCTTATTCGGGGACAAAGAGACCCAGTACTTC.

The rearrangement uses TRBV2 and TRBJ1-1; 8 bases map to TRBD1. V gave up 8 bases and J gave up 6 bases; unmatched junction bases: 14. This CDR3 has 15 amino acids. Germline V CDR1 and CDR2: SNHLY, FYNNEI. DNA of the CDR3: TGTGCCAGCGTCCGACAGGGGACCGTGCCCGCTGAAGCTTTCTTT. Translation gives CASVRQGTVPAEAFF.

The chain joins TRBV10-3 to TRBJ2-7; tentative D call: TRBD1 (6 bases). From germline, CDR1 is ENHRY and CDR2 SYGVKD. The length of the CDR3 is 13 residues. Trimming left V 5 bases short and J 7 bases short, with 15 bases between. CDR3 loop: CAISMTGEWEQYF. DNA of the CDR3: TGTGCCATCAGTATGACAGGCGAGTGGGAGCAGTACTTC.

This clone is a singleton in its sample. The chain employs TRBV27 and TRBJ2-6, with D possibly TRBD1 on 6 matching bases. The CDR3 totals 17 residues. V was pared by 3 bases and J by 0 bases, with 12 bases between. Germline CDR1 reads MNHEY; CDR2 reads SMNVEV (reference sequence). CDR3 sequence (DNA): TGTGCCAGCAGTTTCGACAGGACCTACTCTGGGGCCAACGTCCTGACTTTC. This encodes CASSFDRTYSGANVLTF. The whole variable domain, filled in from reference TRBV27 and TRBJ2-6, reads EAQVTQNPRYLITVTGKKLTVTCSQNMNHEYMSWYRQDPGLGLRQIYYSMNVEVTDKGDVPEGYKVSRKEKRNFPLILESPSPNQTSLYFCASSFDRTYSGANVLTFGAGSRLTVL.

The chain carries TRBV23-1 and TRBJ1-5; 7 nucleotides agree with TRBD1. TRBV23-1 is marked as an open reading frame, function uncertain. The CDR3 is 16 amino acids. V trimming: 6 bases; J trimming: 5 bases; junction bases outside the gene matches: 13. The CDR3 DNA reads TGCGCCAGCAGGCCAACCCGGGACAGAAGGGATCAGCCCCAGCATTTT. It encodes CASRPTRDRRDQPQHF.

The J gene is TRBJ1-3, the V gene TRBV5-1; tentatively, D is TRBD1 (6 bases). CDR1 SGHRS and CDR2 YFSETQ come from the germline V gene. This CDR3 has 15 residues. The germline V and J ends were trimmed by 0 bases and 1 base, with 8 bases remaining between them. The CDR3 region has the DNA TGCGCCAGCAGCTTGGCCACAGGGTCTGGAAACACCATATATTTT. Protein sequence: CASSLATGSGNTIYF.